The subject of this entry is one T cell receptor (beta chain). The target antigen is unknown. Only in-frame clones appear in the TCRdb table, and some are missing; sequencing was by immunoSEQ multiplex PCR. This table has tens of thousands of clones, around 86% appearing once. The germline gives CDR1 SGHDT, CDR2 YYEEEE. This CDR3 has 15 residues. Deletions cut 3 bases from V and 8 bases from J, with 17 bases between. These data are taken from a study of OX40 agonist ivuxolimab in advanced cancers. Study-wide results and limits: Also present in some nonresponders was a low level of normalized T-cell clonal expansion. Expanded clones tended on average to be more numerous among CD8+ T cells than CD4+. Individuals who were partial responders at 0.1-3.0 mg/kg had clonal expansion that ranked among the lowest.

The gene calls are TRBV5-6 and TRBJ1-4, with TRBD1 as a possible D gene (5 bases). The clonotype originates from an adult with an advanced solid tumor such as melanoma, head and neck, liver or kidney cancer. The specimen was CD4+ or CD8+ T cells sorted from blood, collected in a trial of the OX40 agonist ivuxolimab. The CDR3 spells CASSSLTDSGEKLFF. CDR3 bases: TGTGCCAGCAGCTCCCTGACAGATTCGGGAGAAAAACTGTTTTTT.